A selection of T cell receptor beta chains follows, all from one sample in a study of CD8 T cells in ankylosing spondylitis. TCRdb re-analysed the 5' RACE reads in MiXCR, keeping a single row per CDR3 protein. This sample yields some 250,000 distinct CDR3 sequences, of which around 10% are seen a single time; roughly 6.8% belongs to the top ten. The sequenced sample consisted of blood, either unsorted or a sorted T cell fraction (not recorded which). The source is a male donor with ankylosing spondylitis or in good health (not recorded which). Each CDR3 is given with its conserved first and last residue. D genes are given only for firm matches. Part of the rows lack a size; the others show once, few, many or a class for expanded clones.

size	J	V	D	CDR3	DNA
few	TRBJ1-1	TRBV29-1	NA	CSGWTVNTEAFF	TGCAGCGGCTGGACAGTGAACACTGAAGCTTTCTTT
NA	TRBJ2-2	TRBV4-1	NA	CASSQTLSEEPFF	TGCGCCAGCAGCCAGACACTTTCTGAGGAGCCGTTTTTT
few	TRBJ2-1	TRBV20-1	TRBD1	CSARGGTGFGNEQFF	TGCAGTGCTAGAGGAGGGACAGGGTTTGGCAATGAGCAGTTCTTC
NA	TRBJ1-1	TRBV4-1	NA	CASSQDGRGYTEAFF	TGCGCCAGCAGCCAAGATGGCAGGGGATACACTGAAGCTTTCTTT
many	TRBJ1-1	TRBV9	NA	CASSVQSYTEAFF	TGTGCCAGCAGCGTTCAGTCTTACACTGAAGCTTTCTTT
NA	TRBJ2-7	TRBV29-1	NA	CSVELTPFYEQYF	TGCAGCGTTGAATTGACTCCTTTCTACGAGCAGTACTTC
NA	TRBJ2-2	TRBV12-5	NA	CASGHPGGELFF	TGTGCTAGTGGTCACCCTGGTGGGGAGCTGTTTTTT
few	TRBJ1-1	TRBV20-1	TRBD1	CSANRDRDTEAFF	TGCAGTGCTAACCGGGACAGGGATACTGAAGCTTTCTTT
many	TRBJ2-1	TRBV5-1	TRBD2	CASSLPSGGSYEQFF	TGCGCCAGCAGCTTGCCTAGCGGGGGGAGCTATGAGCAGTTCTTC
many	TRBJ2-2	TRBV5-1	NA	CASSWTADTGELFF	TGCGCCAGCAGCTGGACAGCCGACACCGGGGAGCTGTTTTTT
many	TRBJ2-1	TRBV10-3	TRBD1	CATEDRGSYSYNEQFF	TGTGCCACCGAGGACAGGGGGTCTTACTCCTACAATGAGCAGTTCTTC
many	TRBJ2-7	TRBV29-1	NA	CSVVGQVTYEQYF	TGCAGCGTTGTCGGCCAGGTGACCTACGAGCAGTACTTC
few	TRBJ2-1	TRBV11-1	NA	CASSLVLDDEQFF	TGTGCCAGCAGCTTAGTGCTAGACGATGAGCAGTTCTTC
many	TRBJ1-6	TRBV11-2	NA	CASSSNGRNSPLHF	TGTGCCAGCAGCTCGAACGGGAGAAATTCACCCCTCCACTTT
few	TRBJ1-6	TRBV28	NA	CASSGQINSPLHF	TGTGCCAGCAGCGGACAGATAAATTCACCCCTCCACTTT